Listed below are T cell receptor beta chains from one sample, sequenced in a study of blood T cell repertoires in COVID-19. Sequenced by immunoSEQ multiplex PCR; TCRdb stores in-frame clones only, minus some. The table includes approximately 160,000 clones, around 88% detected once. Sequences were obtained from PBMCs or T cells enriched from blood (not recorded which). The receptors here all came from a woman in her forties or fifties in a cohort exposed to, infected with or recovered from COVID-19 (not recorded which). Each CDR3 is given with its conserved first and last residue. A D gene is named only where the DNA matches it firmly. A row's size may be missing; if present it is once, few, many or a size class.

V gene	D gene	J gene	clone size	CDR3 protein	CDR3 DNA
TRBV18	-	TRBJ1-5	-	CASSLTNNNQPQHF	TGTGCCAGCTCACTTACGAACAACAATCAGCCCCAGCATTTT
TRBV5-8	TRBD2	TRBJ2-2	-	CASSLTYGLAGHTGELFF	TGTGCCAGCAGCTTGACCTACGGACTAGCGGGCCACACCGGGGAGCTGTTTTTT
TRBV30	-	TRBJ1-5	once	CAWSGGTGDNQPQHF	TGTGCCTGGAGTGGGGGAACAGGCGATAATCAGCCCCAGCATTTT
TRBV18	TRBD2	TRBJ2-7	once	CASSPSPSGEQYF	TGTGCCAGCTCACCATCGCCTAGCGGGGAACAGTACTTC
TRBV21-1	-	TRBJ1-3	-	CASSISGQGGYRSSGNTIYF	TGTGCCAGCAGCATTTCCGGGCAGGGCGGTTACCGATCCTCTGGAAACACCATATATTTT
TRBV7-3	-	TRBJ2-2	-	CASSLTLGELFF	TGTGCCAGCAGCTTAACCCTCGGGGAGCTGTTTTTT
TRBV4-3	-	TRBJ1-4	-	CASSQATFNEKLFF	TGCGCCAGCAGCCAAGCCACATTTAATGAAAAACTGTTTTTT
TRBV19	-	TRBJ1-3	-	CASNQGGMSGNTIYF	TGTGCCAGTAATCAAGGGGGAATGTCTGGAAACACCATATATTTT
TRBV18	-	TRBJ1-2	-	CASSPATGPNYGYTF	TGTGCCAGCTCACCAGCAACAGGGCCCAACTATGGCTACACCTTC
TRBV9	TRBD1	TRBJ2-3	-	CASSVGDRVGTDTQYF	TGTGCCAGCAGCGTAGGGGACAGGGTAGGGACAGATACGCAGTATTTT
TRBV2	TRBD1	TRBJ1-1	-	CASNGQGEGTEAFF	TGTGCCAGCAACGGACAGGGGGAAGGCACTGAAGCTTTCTTT
TRBV25-1	-	TRBJ1-5	-	CASSESGDQPQHF	TGTGCCAGCAGTGAAAGCGGGGATCAGCCCCAGCATTTT
TRBV19	TRBD1	TRBJ1-4	few	CASTPTGEHEKLFF	TGTGCCAGTACCCCGACAGGGGAGCATGAAAAACTGTTTTTT
TRBV19	-	TRBJ1-1	-	CASSIDHRNTEAFF	TGTGCCAGTAGTATAGATCACAGGAACACTGAAGCTTTCTTT
TRBV10-1	-	TRBJ1-5	once	CASSDPVGVDNQPQHF	TGCGCCAGCAGCGATCCGGTAGGGGTGGACAATCAGCCCCAGCATTTT
TRBV28	TRBD1	TRBJ1-5	-	CASSPFTGTGGVMGNQPQHF	TGTGCCAGCAGTCCTTTCACCGGGACAGGGGGCGTGATGGGCAATCAGCCCCAGCATTTT
TRBV10-2	-	TRBJ2-1	-	CASRPGHLNEQFF	TGCGCCAGCAGACCGGGACACCTCAATGAGCAGTTCTTC
TRBV6-6	-	TRBJ1-1	-	CASSTRTAQAFF	TGTGCCAGCAGTACACGGACAGCACAAGCTTTCTTT
TRBV7-7	TRBD2	TRBJ2-3	-	CASSLAASGGVADTQYF	TGTGCTAGCAGCTTAGCGGCTAGCGGGGGTGTTGCAGATACGCAGTATTTT
TRBV5-1	TRBD1	TRBJ2-1	-	CASSLLQGAIDEQFF	TGCGCCAGCAGCTTGTTACAGGGGGCTATCGATGAGCAGTTCTTC
TRBV5-6	-	TRBJ1-1	-	CASSRQVFEAFF	TGTGCCAGCAGCCGACAGGTGTTTGAAGCTTTCTTT
TRBV3-1/TRBV3-2	TRBD2	TRBJ2-7	few	CASSPRLAGGHEQYF	TGTGCCAGCAGCCCCCGACTAGCGGGAGGCCACGAGCAGTACTTC
TRBV28	-	TRBJ1-2	-	CASSQVTAYGYTF	TGTGCCAGCAGTCAAGTGACAGCCTATGGCTACACCTTC
TRBV28	-	TRBJ1-2	-	CASGAGDPYGYTF	TGTGCCAGCGGGGCAGGGGACCCTTATGGCTACACCTTC
TRBV12-5	TRBD1	TRBJ2-2	-	CASGWTGGSNTGELFF	TGTGCTAGTGGCTGGACAGGGGGATCGAACACCGGGGAGCTGTTTTTT
TRBV6-5	TRBD2	TRBJ2-5	-	CASRQTSGRRETQYF	TGTGCCAGCAGACAGACTAGCGGGAGAAGAGAGACCCAGTACTTC
TRBV11-2	-	TRBJ2-7	few	CASSPLAGPPLREQYF	TGTGCCAGCAGCCCCCTTGCGGGACCCCCCCTACGCGAGCAGTACTTC
TRBV28	-	TRBJ1-1	-	CASSYIDPVEAFF	TGTGCCAGCAGTTATATAGATCCGGTTGAAGCTTTCTTT
TRBV10-2	-	TRBJ1-5	-	CASSDLMFQVNQPQHF	TGCGCCAGCAGTGACCTGATGTTCCAGGTAAATCAACCCCAGCATTTT
TRBV19	TRBD2	TRBJ2-1	-	CASTPLAGLPYNEQFF	TGTGCCAGTACCCCACTAGCGGGCTTACCCTACAATGAGCAGTTCTTC
TRBV6-5	-	TRBJ2-1	-	CASLPARAYIDEQFF	TGTGCCAGCCTACCAGCGAGGGCCTATATCGATGAGCAGTTCTTC
TRBV29-1	TRBD1	TRBJ2-7	-	CSVGNRGSSYEQYF	TGCAGCGTTGGTAACAGGGGATCATCCTACGAGCAGTACTTC
TRBV6-6	TRBD2	TRBJ2-2	once	CASSPIFAPLAGVKVTGELFF	TGTGCCAGCAGTCCAATATTCGCCCCGCTTGCGGGGGTTAAGGTGACCGGGGAGCTGTTTTTT
TRBV6-5	-	TRBJ1-2	-	CASSGATNYGYTF	TGTGCCAGCAGCGGAGCTACTAACTATGGCTACACCTTC
TRBV5-1	TRBD1	TRBJ2-3	-	CASRPGQGRANTQYF	TGCGCCAGCAGACCGGGACAGGGAAGAGCTAATACGCAGTATTTT
TRBV5-1	TRBD1	TRBJ1-2	-	CASSPGRDREYGYTF	TGCGCCAGCAGCCCGGGGAGGGACAGGGAATATGGCTACACCTTC
TRBV24-1	TRBD1	TRBJ1-5	-	CATSDATGTVNQPQHF	TGTGCCACCAGTGACGCTACCGGGACAGTGAATCAGCCCCAGCATTTT
TRBV11-2	TRBD1	TRBJ1-2	-	CASSLTGVGYTF	TGTGCCAGCAGCTTGACAGGGGTCGGCTACACCTTC
TRBV5-6	-	TRBJ1-1	once	CASSEDGRLVAFF	TGTGCCAGCAGCGAGGACGGCCGACTAGTAGCTTTCTTT
TRBV29-1	TRBD1	TRBJ1-4	-	CSVGDRTIHEKLFF	TGCAGCGTGGGGGACAGAACAATTCACGAAAAACTGTTTTTT
TRBV28	TRBD2	TRBJ2-2	-	CASSISSGRATGELFF	TGTGCCAGCAGTATCTCTAGCGGGAGAGCCACCGGGGAGCTGTTTTTT
TRBV11-2	TRBD1	TRBJ2-3	-	CASSLGQGLDTQYF	TGTGCCAGCAGCTTAGGACAGGGTTTAGATACGCAGTATTTT
TRBV5-5	-	TRBJ1-2	-	CASSWGGSGYTF	TGTGCCAGCAGCTGGGGGGGAAGTGGCTACACCTTC
TRBV25-1	TRBD1	TRBJ2-3	-	CASSVTGVTDTQYF	TGTGCCAGCAGTGTGACAGGGGTCACAGATACGCAGTATTTT
TRBV9	TRBD2	TRBJ2-7	-	CASSPPSGGTYEQYF	TGTGCCAGCAGCCCCCCCTCGGGGGGGACCTACGAGCAGTACTTC
TRBV11-2	-	TRBJ2-5	-	CASSLEGGSQETQYF	TGTGCCAGCAGCTTAGAAGGAGGCTCCCAAGAGACCCAGTACTTC
TRBV9	-	TRBJ2-1	-	CASSFGGSPYNEQFF	TGTGCCAGCAGCTTTGGGGGGTCTCCCTACAATGAGCAGTTCTTC
TRBV19	-	TRBJ1-4	-	CASTTIASFNEKLFF	TGTGCCAGTACAACCATCGCCAGTTTTAATGAAAAACTGTTTTTT
TRBV9	TRBD1	TRBJ1-3	-	CASSVDGDSLGNTIYF	TGTGCCAGCAGCGTAGATGGGGACAGCCTAGGAAACACCATATATTTT
TRBV28	-	TRBJ1-5	-	CASSLGQGFRQPQHF	TGTGCCAGCAGTTTGGGGCAGGGGTTCCGTCAGCCCCAGCATTTT
TRBV5-1	TRBD2	TRBJ2-2	-	CASSVLAGGPTGELFF	TGCGCCAGCAGCGTTTTAGCGGGAGGGCCGACCGGGGAGCTGTTTTTT
TRBV30	-	TRBJ2-7	-	CAWSVRRASYEQYF	TGTGCCTGGAGTGTGAGGCGGGCCTCCTACGAGCAGTACTTC
TRBV2	TRBD2	TRBJ2-5	-	CASSEDYGLEETQYF	TGTGCCAGCAGTGAGGACTATGGACTAGAAGAGACCCAGTACTTC
TRBV28	-	TRBJ1-3	-	CASSLWGANGNTIYF	TGTGCCAGCAGTTTATGGGGGGCCAACGGAAACACCATATATTTT
TRBV7-9	TRBD2	TRBJ2-5	-	CASRAGLETQYF	TGTGCCAGCAGAGCGGGACTTGAGACCCAGTACTTC
TRBV6-1	TRBD2	TRBJ2-4	few	CASSEVAGEGNIQYF	TGTGCCAGCAGTGAAGTAGCGGGAGAGGGGAACATTCAGTACTTC
TRBV5-4	-	TRBJ1-2	-	CASSLGAGARAYGYTF	TGTGCCAGCAGCTTGGGTGCAGGCGCGCGGGCCTATGGCTACACCTTC
TRBV3-1/TRBV3-2	-	TRBJ1-5	-	CASSHRTANQPQHF	TGTGCCAGCAGCCACCGGACAGCGAATCAGCCCCAGCATTTT
TRBV25-1	TRBD2	TRBJ2-7	-	CASSEGVTGGYEQYF	TGTGCCAGCAGTGAGGGGGTCACGGGAGGTTACGAGCAGTACTTC
TRBV3-1/TRBV3-2	TRBD1	TRBJ2-7	-	CASSQTTGSNEQYF	TGTGCCAGCAGCCAAACGACAGGGTCCAACGAGCAGTACTTC